The T cell receptor (beta chain) described here comes from a study of shared clonotypes between healthy human individuals. General study results and limits: Generation probabilities of non-shared clonotypes were lower (relative to those shared by all four donors).

Sorted-subset replicate PCRs used around 200 ng of genomic DNA. This amount corresponded to about 29,000 T cell genomes. Authors' analysis steps: Filtering differed since immunoSEQ provided only junctions, with no quality scores. The table came from immunoSEQ multiplex PCR; TCRdb's copy has only in-frame clones and leaves some out. V and J calls and clone size come straight from that table; D and trimming were deduced from the DNA. The table shows about 1.5 million clones, with 95% to 99% occurring only once. To note about this clone: The target antigen is unknown.

V lost 3 bases to trimming and J lost 2 bases; unmatched junction nucleotides: 9. The CDR3 loop spans 16 amino acids. Germline CDR1 is SGHNT and CDR2 is YYREEE (reference sequence). The sequence was obtained from a man aged 30 to 45 in good health. This chain uses TRBV5-4 with TRBJ2-5, with 8 positions matching TRBD1. Sequencing was carried out using naive CD4+ T cells sorted from blood. As for subset: CD45RA+ positively selected. The CDR3 bases are TGTGCCAGCAGCTCCCAACCCGGACAGGGTCAAGAGACCCAGTACTTC. Translation: CASSSQPGQGQETQYF.